This T cell receptor (beta chain) stems from a study of blood T cell repertoires in COVID-19. Study summary: There were acute and convalescent COVID-19 samples, and they came from the United States, Italy and Spain. T cells, B-cell-depleted T cells, or PBMCs provided the cDNA or gDNA that served as material.

Original data processing: Estimates of nucleated cell counts were drawn from the amplification of reference gene primers. Method: immunoSEQ multiplex PCR; TCRdb's copy keeps in-frame clones and lacks some. The D gene and trimming were derived from the DNA, and the V and J assignments and clone size from that table. The sample contains around 250,000 clones, over 70% of which appear only once. Trimming stripped 3 bases from V and 10 bases from J, with 13 bases between. This CDR3 comprises 13 residues. Germline CDR1 SGHVS, CDR2 FNYEAQ. Sequenced: peripheral blood. The gene calls are TRBV7-6 and TRBJ2-1; weak D call: TRBD1 (5 bases). The receptor was derived from an elderly man with acute or convalescent COVID-19. The CDR3 DNA reads as TGTGCCAGCAGCTTGCGCAGGGCGACCGAGCAGTTCTTC. Translated: CASSLRRATEQFF.